The clone carrying this T cell receptor beta chain has just one count. Antigen specificity is unknown. Each donor was nominally healthy when sampled (though unrecorded immune exposures were likely). The data are from a study of cytomegalovirus exposure and HLA in healthy donors. Notes on the study in general: Most TCR sequences proved rare, with some public TCRs found in many donors.

The germline gives CDR1 MDHEN, CDR2 SYDVKM. Deletions cut 5 bases from V and 1 base from J, with 11 bases between. This CDR3 contains 14 residues. PCR was performed using 60 Vbeta and 13 Jbeta primers. Per the original methods: An analysis that came later counted roughly 87 million unique TCR beta chains, approximately 11 million shared. Some clones are missing from TCRdb's copy, which holds only in-frame ones; the method was immunoSEQ multiplex PCR. V and J calls and clone size are given by that table; D and trimming were obtained from the DNA. The table has 100,000 to 150,000 clones, around 75% seen once.

The sequence was obtained from a man aged 25-40 years in good health and CMV-seronegative. Sequencing was carried out using PBMCs. The chain recombines TRBV28 with TRBJ1-1; D unresolved. CDR3 nucleotides: TGTGCCAGCAGTCCCGGTCCCTCGAACACTGAAGCTTTCTTT. Translated, it gives CASSPGPSNTEAFF. Full variable domain (remainder filled in from reference TRBV28 and TRBJ1-1): DVKVTQSSRYLVKRTGEKVFLECVQDMDHENMFWYRQDPGLGLRLIYFSYDVKMKEKGDIPEGYSVSREKKERFSLILESASTNQTSMYLCASSPGPSNTEAFFGQGTRLTVV.